These T cell receptor beta chains were read from a single sample in a study of blood T cell repertoires in COVID-19. Data came from immunoSEQ multiplex PCR; TCRdb stores just in-frame clones and leaves some out. The table lists 85,000 to 130,000 clones, approximately 84% of them singletons, with roughly 29% in the top ten. The sample consisted of peripheral blood. The receptors here all came from a man aged 55 to 70 with acute or convalescent COVID-19. The CDR3 runs from the conserved cysteine through the conserved F or W. Fields, in order: CDR3 protein, J gene, V gene.

CDR3 protein: CATHRAGSKNIQYF
J gene: TRBJ2-4
V gene: TRBV28

CDR3 protein: CASSMAGQGLGQPQHF
J gene: TRBJ1-5
V gene: TRBV19

CDR3 protein: CASSLAGGLNTEAFF
J gene: TRBJ1-1
V gene: TRBV5-6

CDR3 protein: CASSRQTGVTGELFF
J gene: TRBJ2-2
V gene: TRBV7-9

CDR3 protein: CASSDYSEAQYF
J gene: TRBJ2-7
V gene: TRBV7-2

CDR3 protein: CASSLQGFPQETQYF
J gene: TRBJ2-5
V gene: TRBV5-4

CDR3 protein: CASSHYTGLGSYEQYF
J gene: TRBJ2-7
V gene: TRBV6-2/TRBV6-3

CDR3 protein: CASSGRDSQETQYF
J gene: TRBJ2-5
V gene: TRBV2

CDR3 protein: CASRADREDGYTF
J gene: TRBJ1-2
V gene: TRBV19

CDR3 protein: CASSMIPGKNEQFF
J gene: TRBJ2-1
V gene: TRBV19

CDR3 protein: CSVLTGEETQYF
J gene: TRBJ2-5
V gene: TRBV29-1

CDR3 protein: CASSQELTHRGYGYTF
J gene: TRBJ1-2
V gene: TRBV4-3

CDR3 protein: CASSRVVAGADTQYF
J gene: TRBJ2-3
V gene: TRBV6-2/TRBV6-3

CDR3 protein: CASSSYGGTSDNEQFF
J gene: TRBJ2-1
V gene: TRBV5-1

CDR3 protein: CASSGTSGRAFNEQFF
J gene: TRBJ2-1
V gene: TRBV5-1

CDR3 protein: CASSLSRGVNTEAFF
J gene: TRBJ1-1
V gene: TRBV7-8

CDR3 protein: CALGGDRSEAFF
J gene: TRBJ1-1
V gene: TRBV30

CDR3 protein: CASSSQAGAGDEQFF
J gene: TRBJ2-1
V gene: TRBV7-2

CDR3 protein: CSVSGVEGEKLFF
J gene: TRBJ1-4
V gene: TRBV29-1

CDR3 protein: CASSFGTGAVQPQHF
J gene: TRBJ1-5
V gene: TRBV5-5

CDR3 protein: CASSHHGTAAGYTF
J gene: TRBJ1-2
V gene: TRBV4-3

CDR3 protein: CASSRGQDFQPQHF
J gene: TRBJ1-5
V gene: TRBV19

CDR3 protein: CASSLMREETQYF
J gene: TRBJ2-5
V gene: TRBV5-1

CDR3 protein: CASRPGLAVYEQYF
J gene: TRBJ2-7
V gene: TRBV5-1

CDR3 protein: CATSRGGQGSPQHF
J gene: TRBJ1-5
V gene: TRBV15

CDR3 protein: CASSRGQTGNTIYF
J gene: TRBJ1-3
V gene: TRBV6-5

CDR3 protein: CASSQGQGETQYF
J gene: TRBJ2-5
V gene: TRBV10-2

CDR3 protein: CASSPGTSGREQDNEQFF
J gene: TRBJ2-1
V gene: TRBV3-1/TRBV3-2

CDR3 protein: CASKEGSGANVLTF
J gene: TRBJ2-6
V gene: TRBV6-5

CDR3 protein: CASSTHREETQYF
J gene: TRBJ2-5
V gene: TRBV19

CDR3 protein: CASSRPPDRGAFF
J gene: TRBJ1-1
V gene: TRBV11-3

CDR3 protein: CASSKDQGHFSYEQYF
J gene: TRBJ2-7
V gene: TRBV21-1

CDR3 protein: CASSEGIPGQGFYEQYF
J gene: TRBJ2-7
V gene: TRBV6-1

CDR3 protein: CASSPRTGLNTEAFF
J gene: TRBJ1-1
V gene: TRBV7-8

CDR3 protein: CASSGQPNTEAFF
J gene: TRBJ1-1
V gene: TRBV7-2

CDR3 protein: CASHPGQGELQETQYF
J gene: TRBJ2-5
V gene: TRBV11-3

CDR3 protein: CASSFGQAGGSGNTIYF
J gene: TRBJ1-3
V gene: TRBV11-2

CDR3 protein: CASSLVGQYEQYF
J gene: TRBJ2-7
V gene: TRBV5-1

CDR3 protein: CASSLWPERGYTF
J gene: TRBJ1-2
V gene: TRBV5-1

CDR3 protein: CASGDWTGANYGYTF
J gene: TRBJ1-2
V gene: TRBV28

CDR3 protein: CASRYTDVYGYTF
J gene: TRBJ1-2
V gene: TRBV2

CDR3 protein: CATSDPQGVQPQHF
J gene: TRBJ1-5
V gene: TRBV24-1

CDR3 protein: CATSTPDRGRDTIYF
J gene: TRBJ1-3
V gene: TRBV15

CDR3 protein: CASSSQTVDNQPQHF
J gene: TRBJ1-5
V gene: TRBV2